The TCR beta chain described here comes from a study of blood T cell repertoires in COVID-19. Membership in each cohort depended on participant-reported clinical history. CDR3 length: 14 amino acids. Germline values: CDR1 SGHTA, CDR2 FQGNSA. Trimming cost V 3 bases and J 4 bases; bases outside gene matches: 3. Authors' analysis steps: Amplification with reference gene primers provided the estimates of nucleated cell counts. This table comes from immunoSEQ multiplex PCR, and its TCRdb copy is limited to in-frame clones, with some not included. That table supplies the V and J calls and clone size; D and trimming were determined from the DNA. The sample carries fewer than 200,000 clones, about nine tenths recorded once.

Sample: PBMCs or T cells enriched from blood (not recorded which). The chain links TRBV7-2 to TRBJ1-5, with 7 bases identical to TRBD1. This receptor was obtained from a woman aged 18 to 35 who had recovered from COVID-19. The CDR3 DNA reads TGTGCCAGCAGCTTGACAGGGAGGAATCAGCCCCAGCATTTT. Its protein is CASSLTGRNQPQHF.